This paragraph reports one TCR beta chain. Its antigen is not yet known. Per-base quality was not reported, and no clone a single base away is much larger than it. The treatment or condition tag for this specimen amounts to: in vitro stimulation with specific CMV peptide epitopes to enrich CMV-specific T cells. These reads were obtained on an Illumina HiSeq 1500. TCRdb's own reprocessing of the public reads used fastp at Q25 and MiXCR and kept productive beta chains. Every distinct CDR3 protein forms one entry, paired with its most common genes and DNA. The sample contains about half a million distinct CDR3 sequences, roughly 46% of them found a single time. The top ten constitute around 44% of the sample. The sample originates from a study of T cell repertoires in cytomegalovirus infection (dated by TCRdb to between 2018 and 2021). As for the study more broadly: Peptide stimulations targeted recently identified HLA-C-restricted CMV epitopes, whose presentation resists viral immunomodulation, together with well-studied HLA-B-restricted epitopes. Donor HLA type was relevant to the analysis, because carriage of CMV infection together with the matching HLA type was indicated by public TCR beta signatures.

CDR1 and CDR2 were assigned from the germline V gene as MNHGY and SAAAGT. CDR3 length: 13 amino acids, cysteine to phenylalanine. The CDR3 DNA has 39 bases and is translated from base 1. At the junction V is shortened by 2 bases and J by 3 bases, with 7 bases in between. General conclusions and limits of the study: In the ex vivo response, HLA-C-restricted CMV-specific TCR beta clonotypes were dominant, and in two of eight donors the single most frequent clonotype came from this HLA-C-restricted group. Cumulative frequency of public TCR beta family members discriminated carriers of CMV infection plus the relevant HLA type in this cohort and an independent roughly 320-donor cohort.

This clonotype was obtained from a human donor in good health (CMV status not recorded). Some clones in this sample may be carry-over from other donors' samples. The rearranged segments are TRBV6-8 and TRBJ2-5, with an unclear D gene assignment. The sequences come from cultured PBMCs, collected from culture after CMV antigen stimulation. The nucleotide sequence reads TGTGCCAGCAGTTACAGGTGGGAAGAGACCCAGTACTTC. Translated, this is CASSYRWEETQYF.